The next 28 T cell receptor beta chains were all read from a single sample in a study of regulatory T cells in long-lasting Graves disease. Relying on iRepertoire HTBI primers and Arm-PCR of CDR3 regions, the team built TCR beta libraries. TCRdb re-called the multiplex PCR reads through MiXCR, storing one row per CDR3 protein. Of 360,000 or so distinct CDR3 sequences listed, approximately 25% are singletons. Time point described: persistent/refractory GD, antithyroid drugs over 5 years with positive TRAb. The TCR library was made from RNA extracted from PBMCs. Specimen: peripheral blood mononuclear cells (PBMCs), collected when the disease was refractory, from a patient treated with antithyroid drugs. These receptors came from a woman between 40 and 55 years old with Graves disease.

This clonotype has a handful of counts. The chain couples TRBV5-1 to TRBJ1-4; 12 bases align to TRBD1. The trim removed 6 bases at V and 8 bases at J, leaving 5 bases unmatched. Germline CDR1 and CDR2: SGHRS and YFSETQ. This CDR3 has 14 amino acids. CDR3 coding DNA: TGCGCCAGCAAAACGGGACAGGGGGCAGAAAAACTGTTTTTT. Protein product: CASKTGQGAEKLFF.

Ten or more counts support this clonotype. This rearrangement joins TRBV12-3 or TRBV12-4 to TRBJ1-1; possible D gene TRBD1, 6 bases. The V end lost 7 bases, the J end lost 4 bases, and 13 bases lay between the germline ends. The CDR3 contains 13 residues. CDR3 loop: CASNPTGSTEAFF. The CDR3 DNA follows: TGTGCCAGCAACCCCACAGGGAGCACTGAAGCTTTCTTT.

The chain employs TRBV5-1 and TRBJ2-5; 9 bases match TRBD1. The CDR3 totals 15 residues. Germline V gene sequence: CDR1 SGHRS, CDR2 YFSETQ. V gave up 4 bases and J gave up 5 bases; unmatched junction bases: 9. CDR3 nucleotide sequence: TGCGCCAGCAGCGGGGGACAGGGAATGCGGGAGACCCAGTACTTC. Amino acid sequence: CASSGGQGMRETQYF.

This clonotype was recorded at least ten times. V and J are TRBV29-1 and TRBJ1-1, with TRBD1 as a possible D gene (5 bases). V was clipped by 8 bases and J by 5 bases, with 18 bases between them. CDR3 length: 13 amino acids. Per the germline V gene, CDR1 is SQVTM and CDR2 is ANQGSEA. CDR3 residues: CSFNWGGGTEAFF. The CDR3 DNA sequence: TGCAGCTTCAACTGGGGGGGGGGGACTGAAGCTTTCTTT.

The table lists this clonotype with many counts. This sequence joins TRBV3-1 and TRBJ1-6; D is uncertain. Germline CDR1 and CDR2: LGHDT and YNNKEL (reference sequence). V was clipped by 2 bases and J by 10 bases, with 9 bases between them. The CDR3 is 13 amino acids. This CDR3 reads CASSQRGVSPLHF. The CDR3 DNA sequence: TGTGCCAGCAGCCAACGAGGAGTCTCACCCCTCCACTTT.

This clonotype was counted a few times. The CDR3 DNA sequence: TGTGCCAGCAGCTTCGTGGTCCCTGGGGCCAACGTCCTGACTTTC. It yields the protein CASSFVVPGANVLTF. The chain links TRBV5-8 to TRBJ2-6; no firm D call. CDR1 is SGHTS, CDR2 YDEGEE, per germline. V was shortened by 2 bases and J by 2 bases, with 8 bases between the two germline ends. The CDR3 totals 15 residues.

The chain employs TRBV6-2 or TRBV6-3 and TRBJ2-1, with unresolved D. The germline V gene has CDR1 MNHEY and CDR2 SVGEGT. V was shortened by 6 bases and J by 0 bases, with 15 bases between the two germline ends. This CDR3 has 16 amino acids. The CDR3 sequence is CASRLLVGSSYNEQFF. The CDR3 DNA reads as TGTGCCAGCAGGCTGTTGGTGGGAAGCTCCTACAATGAGCAGTTCTTC.

This clonotype was observed many times. The V and J genes are TRBV12-3 or TRBV12-4 and TRBJ1-5; D gene uncertain. The ends were cut back, 8 bases at V and 6 bases at J, with 11 bases in the middle. The CDR3 is made up of 12 amino acids. The CDR3 protein is CASGASVQPQHF. CDR3 sequence (DNA): TGTGCCAGCGGCGCTAGCGTTCAGCCCCAGCATTTT.

This clonotype was counted many times. In DNA, the CDR3 is TGTGCCATCCGGACGAACAGGGGTTTGGGCTCCTACGAGCAGTACTTC. Its protein product is CAIRTNRGLGSYEQYF. This rearrangement joins TRBV2 to TRBJ2-7, with 7 nucleotides matching TRBD1. Germline CDR1 is SNHLY and CDR2 is FYNNEI. The CDR3 has 16 amino acids. With V trimmed by 10 bases and J by 0 bases, 15 bases remained unmatched.

This clonotype was seen repeatedly, ten times or more. The chain carries TRBV19 and TRBJ1-2; the D gene is possibly TRBD1 (5 bases). V was pared by 8 bases and J by 7 bases, with 14 bases between. CDR3 length equals 12 residues. CDR1 and CDR2 from the germline V gene are LNHDA and SQIVND (reference sequence). The CDR3 region is CASRGRVSGYTF. In DNA, the CDR3 is TGTGCCAGTCGTGGCAGGGTCAGTGGCTACACCTTC.

This clonotype was counted ten times or more. The rearrangement joins TRBV12-3 or TRBV12-4 to TRBJ1-1; D uncertain. CDR3 size: 14 residues. The V gene lost 4 bases and the J gene lost 4 bases, with 13 bases spanning the gap. The CDR3 is CASSWPVSGTEAFF. The CDR3 DNA sequence: TGTGCCAGCAGTTGGCCCGTCTCGGGCACTGAAGCTTTCTTT.

This clonotype occurred many times. The J gene is TRBJ2-7, the V gene TRBV7-9; D is undetermined. This CDR3 has 13 residues. Germline lookup yields CDR1 SEHNR and CDR2 FQNEAQ (reference sequence). Trimming stripped 5 bases from V and 4 bases from J, with 12 bases between. The CDR3 nucleotides are TGTGCCAGCAGCCCGATTGGTCGGTACGAGCAGTACTTC. Encoded protein: CASSPIGRYEQYF.

This clonotype was counted a few times. The junction differs from germline at one of its ends, possibly a read error. The V and J genes are TRBV27 and TRBJ2-7; 7 bases are a match to TRBD2. The CDR3 length is 11 residues. Germline loops: CDR1 MNHEY, CDR2 SMNVEV (reference sequence). The CDR3 DNA sequence: TGTGCCAACGCCGGGGACTACGGGCAGTACTTC. Its translation: CANAGDYGQYF.

The J gene is TRBJ2-5, the V gene TRBV12-3 or TRBV12-4, with TRBD2 identical over 9 bases. This CDR3 has 15 amino acids. V lost 6 bases to trimming and J lost 5 bases; unmatched junction nucleotides: 10. The chain's CDR3 is CASSHRLAVGETQYF. In DNA, the CDR3 is TGTGCCAGCAGCCACCGACTAGCGGTGGGGGAGACCCAGTACTTC.

The chain links TRBV30 to TRBJ2-2; 9 bases are shared with TRBD2. Germline trimming cut 7 bases from V and 3 bases from J; bases unmatched to any gene: 3. Germline loops: CDR1 GTSNPN, CDR2 SVGIG (reference sequence). There are 13 residues in the CDR3. The DNA for the CDR3 is TGTGCCTCTAGCGGGACGGACACCGGGGAGCTGTTTTTT. Its translation: CASSGTDTGELFF.

This clonotype was found many times. The rearrangement links TRBV2 to TRBJ2-2; a weak D match, TRBD2 (6 bases). CDR1 is SNHLY, CDR2 FYNNEI, per germline. Trimming left V 2 bases short and J 5 bases short, with 15 bases between. The CDR3 runs to 16 residues. The CDR3 DNA reads TGTGCCAGCAGTGAAATGTTTCTAGCGTTAACCGGGGAGCTGTTTTTT. It translates to CASSEMFLALTGELFF. The full variable domain, with the rest looked up from reference TRBV2 and TRBJ2-2, is EPEVTQTPSHQVTQMGQEVILRCVPISNHLYFYWYRQILGQKVEFLVSFYNNEISEKSEIFDDQFSVERPDGSNFTLKIRSTKLEDSAMYFCASSEMFLALTGELFFGEGSRLTVL.

This clonotype has a count of ten or more. The chain has TRBV12-3 or TRBV12-4 and TRBJ1-1; D is possibly TRBD1 (5 bases). The CDR3 covers 12 residues. Trimming pared 3 bases from V and 7 bases from J, leaving 9 bases between. CDR3 residues: CASSFQGIEAFF. Here the CDR3 DNA reads TGTGCCAGCAGTTTCCAGGGTATTGAAGCTTTCTTT.

The chain has TRBV5-1 and TRBJ2-7, with D possibly TRBD1 on 6 matching bases. V lost 0 bases, J lost 5 bases, and 12 bases lay in between. This CDR3 has 14 amino acids. Per germline, CDR1 SGHRS and CDR2 YFSETQ. DNA of the CDR3: TGCGCCAGCAGCTTGGCCCCAGGGGTGGACGAGCAGTACTTC. Residues: CASSLAPGVDEQYF.

This chain uses TRBV20-1 with TRBJ1-5; 8 bases fit TRBD1. CDR1 and CDR2 from the germline V gene are DFQATT and SNEGSKA (reference sequence). The CDR3 runs 14 residues. V shed 0 bases, J shed 3 bases, and the junction held 1 base outside the gene matches. The DNA for the CDR3 is TGCAGTGCTAGAGAGGGACAGGCCAATCAGCCCCAGCATTTT. Translated, it gives CSAREGQANQPQHF.

This clonotype was recorded many times. The chain has TRBV6-1 and TRBJ1-1, with D hard to call. Trimming removed 5 bases at V and 4 bases at J, with 2 bases between. Germline CDR1 reads MNHNS; CDR2 reads SASEGT. The CDR3 spans 10 residues. The CDR3 reads CASSRTEAFF. Here the CDR3 DNA reads TGTGCCAGCAGTCGCACTGAAGCTTTCTTT.

This clonotype has more than one count but fewer than ten. The gene calls are TRBV7-3 and TRBJ2-2; no firm D call. V lost 6 bases and J 0 bases, leaving 20 bases between the germline ends. CDR3 length equals 18 residues. Per the germline V gene, CDR1 is SGHTA and CDR2 is FQGTGA. The CDR3 DNA follows: TGTGCCAGCAGTCGAACCACAGTTACCCTCGCGAACACCGGGGAGCTGTTTTTT. Translated: CASSRTTVTLANTGELFF.

This clonotype was recorded many times. The J gene is TRBJ1-1, the V gene TRBV29-1; a weak D match, TRBD1 (6 bases). The CDR3 runs to 12 residues. V lost 6 bases to trimming and J lost 6 bases, with 14 bases between them. The germline CDR1 and CDR2 sequences are SQVTM and ANQGSEA. This CDR3 is CSVPTGSAEAFF. DNA for the CDR3: TGCAGCGTCCCCACAGGGTCTGCTGAAGCTTTCTTT.

This clonotype was found once. V and J are TRBV9 and TRBJ2-7; D is perhaps TRBD1 or TRBD2 (5 bases each). Germline CDR1 SGDLS, CDR2 YYNGEE. This CDR3 region has 16 residues. Trimming stripped 0 bases from V and 4 bases from J, with 17 bases between. The CDR3 sequence: CASSVAGPASIYEQYF. CDR3 nucleotides: TGTGCCAGCAGCGTAGCGGGACCCGCTTCTATTTACGAGCAGTACTTC. The whole variable domain, remainder taken from reference TRBV9 and TRBJ2-7, is DSGVTQTPKHLITATGQRVTLRCSPRSGDLSVYWYQQSLDQGLQFLIQYYNGEERAKGNILERFSAQQFPDLHSELNLSSLELGDSALYFCASSVAGPASIYEQYFGPGTRLTVT.

The V gene is TRBV5-1, the J gene TRBJ2-2; no firm D call. The CDR3 spans 13 residues. Trimming stripped 0 bases from V and 9 bases from J, with 9 bases between. In germline, CDR1 is SGHRS, CDR2 YFSETQ. The CDR3, as DNA: TGCGCCAGCAGCTTGGGGCCCCTCCGGGAGCTGTTTTTT. It yields the protein CASSLGPLRELFF. The complete variable domain, with remaining parts taken from reference TRBV5-1 and TRBJ2-2, reads KAGVTQTPRYLIKTRGQQVTLSCSPISGHRSVSWYQQTPGQGLQFLFEYFSETQRNKGNFPGRFSGRQFSNSRSEMNVSTLELGDSALYLCASSLGPLRELFFGEGSRLTVL.

In this sample, this clonotype turned up a few times. The chain recombines TRBV11-2 with TRBJ2-2, with D possibly TRBD1 on 6 matching bases. Trimming took 4 bases from V and 3 from J, leaving 21 bases between them. The germline V gene encodes CDR1 SGHAT and CDR2 FQNNGV. This CDR3 spans 18 amino acids. In DNA form, the CDR3 reads TGTGCCAGCAGCTCCCGATTGGGCCCAGGGGCTCACACCGGGGAGCTGTTTTTT. Amino acid sequence: CASSSRLGPGAHTGELFF.

Concerning this clonotype itself: A read error may be the cause here, since a much bigger clone is one base away. The V call is TRBV6-1, the J call TRBJ2-7; 9 bases match TRBD1. Germline V CDR1 and CDR2: MNHNS, SASEGT. CDR3 length: 13 amino acids. The CDR3 region is CAIDGQGRYEQHF. The CDR3 coding sequence is TGTGCCATCGACGGACAGGGGAGGTACGAGCAGCACTTC.

J is TRBJ2-7 and V is TRBV29-1; 11 bases align to TRBD1. CDR1 is SQVTM and CDR2 is ANQGSEA in the germline V gene. V lost 2 bases and J lost 5; bases outside the gene matches: 5. The CDR3 spans 14 residues. As DNA, the CDR3 is TGCAGCGTTGAACTAGGACAGGGGGCTGACGAGCAGTACTTC. Protein sequence: CSVELGQGADEQYF.

This clonotype was detected ten times or more. The genes are TRBV7-2 and TRBJ2-2; 9 bases align to TRBD2. The germline CDR1 and CDR2 sequences are SGHTA and FQGNSA. After removal of 4 bases from V and 4 bases from J, the junction contained 10 bases not matched to a gene. CDR3 size: 17 residues. The CDR3 DNA sequence: TGTGCCAGCAGCTCCTTCACGACTAGCGGCCGCACCGGGGAGCTGTTTTTT. This encodes CASSSFTTSGRTGELFF.